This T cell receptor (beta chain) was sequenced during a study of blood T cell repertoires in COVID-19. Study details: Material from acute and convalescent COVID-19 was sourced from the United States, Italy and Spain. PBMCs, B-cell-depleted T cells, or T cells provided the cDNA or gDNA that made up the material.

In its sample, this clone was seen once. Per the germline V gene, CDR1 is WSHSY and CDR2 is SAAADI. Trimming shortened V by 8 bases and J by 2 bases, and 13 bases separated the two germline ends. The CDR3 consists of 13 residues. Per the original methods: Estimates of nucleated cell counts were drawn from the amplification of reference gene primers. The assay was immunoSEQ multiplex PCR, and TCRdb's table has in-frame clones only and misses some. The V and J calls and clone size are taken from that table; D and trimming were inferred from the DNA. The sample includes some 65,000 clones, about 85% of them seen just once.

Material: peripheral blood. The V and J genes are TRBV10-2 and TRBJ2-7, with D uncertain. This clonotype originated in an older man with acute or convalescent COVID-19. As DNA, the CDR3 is TGCGCCAGCCGAGTCCACGGTACCTACGAGCAGTACTTC. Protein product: CASRVHGTYEQYF.